These 6 T cell receptor beta chains share one sample of origin, sequenced in a study of blood T cells in healthy people across ages. Primers used in a second PCR of roughly 7 to 11 cycles were a sample-barcoded 5' primer and a J-beta primer mix. TCRdb redid the calling of the 5' RACE reads with MiXCR, one entry per CDR3 protein. The repertoire holds almost 550,000 distinct CDR3 sequences, with nearly 25% as singletons. The same sample was also used in a study of T cells of mothers and their children.

The specimen was blood. The receptors were sampled from a boy aged 5-17 years in good health.

The V and J genes are TRBV12-3 or TRBV12-4 and TRBJ2-1; no firm D call. The CDR3 runs 15 residues. V lost 6 bases, J lost 0 bases, and 12 bases lay in between. The CDR3 sequence: CASRSTDRSYNEQFF. Here the CDR3 DNA reads TGTGCCAGCAGATCCACAGACCGCTCCTACAATGAGCAGTTCTTC.

This rearrangement joins TRBV6-2 or TRBV6-3 to TRBJ2-5, with no clear D. With the DNA end fitting TRBJ2-7 better, the J assignment may be wrong. The CDR3 spans 13 residues. The germline CDR1 and CDR2 sequences are MNHEY and SVGEGT. CDR3 bases: TGTGCCAGCAGTTACGTAGGGACCTACGAGCAGTACTTC. Residues: CASSYVGTYEQYF.

The chain uses TRBV24-1 and TRBJ2-5; tentatively, D is TRBD2 (5 bases). Matching the DNA end better, TRBJ2-1 makes the J call doubtful. Germline V CDR1 and CDR2: KGHDR, SFDVKD. The CDR3 is 14 residues long. The CDR3 DNA follows: TGTGCCACCAGTGATCCGGAGGAGCGGTATGAGCAGTTCTTC. Its translation is CATSDPEERYEQFF.

This clonotype has a handful of counts. The rearrangement joins TRBV5-5 to TRBJ2-6; D is ambiguous. V was shortened by 2 bases and J by 3 bases, with 6 bases between the two germline ends. Germline V gene lookup returns CDR1 SGHKS and CDR2 YYEKEE (reference sequence). This CDR3 spans 14 amino acids. CDR3 sequence (DNA): TGTGCCAGCAGCTTCCAGCGTGGGGCCAACGTCCTGACTTTC. Residues: CASSFQRGANVLTF. Using reference TRBV5-5 and TRBJ2-6 for the parts outside the CDR3, the full variable domain is DAGVTQSPTHLIKTRGQQVTLRCSPISGHKSVSWYQQVLGQGPQFIFQYYEKEERGRGNFPDRFSARQFPNYSSELNVNALLLGDSALYLCASSFQRGANVLTFGAGSRLTVL.

This clonotype came up a few times. The V gene is TRBV7-2, the J gene TRBJ2-5; 7 bases are shared with TRBD2. Germline V gives CDR1 SGHTA, CDR2 FQGNSA. V gave up 1 base and J gave up 1 base; unmatched junction bases: 12. The CDR3 is 18 amino acids. The CDR3 region is CASSLVIFSLAVQETQYF. The CDR3 DNA sequence: TGTGCCAGCAGCTTAGTTATCTTTTCCCTAGCGGTCCAAGAGACCCAGTACTTC. Full variable domain (outside the CDR3, taken from reference TRBV7-2 and TRBJ2-5): GAGVSQSPSNKVTEKGKDVELRCDPISGHTALYWYRQSLGQGLEFLIYFQGNSAPDKSGLPSDRFSAERTGGSVSTLTIQRTQQEDSAVYLCASSLVIFSLAVQETQYFGPGTRLLVL.

This clonotype was seen repeatedly, ten times or more. This chain links TRBV15 with TRBJ2-5; D is unresolved. This CDR3 has 12 amino acids. CDR1 is LNHNV, CDR2 YYDKDF, per germline (reference sequence). V shed 0 bases and J shed 5 bases, with 4 bases lying between them. In nucleotides, the CDR3 is TGTGCCACCAGCAGAGATACGGAGACCCAGTACTTC. Its translation: CATSRDTETQYF.